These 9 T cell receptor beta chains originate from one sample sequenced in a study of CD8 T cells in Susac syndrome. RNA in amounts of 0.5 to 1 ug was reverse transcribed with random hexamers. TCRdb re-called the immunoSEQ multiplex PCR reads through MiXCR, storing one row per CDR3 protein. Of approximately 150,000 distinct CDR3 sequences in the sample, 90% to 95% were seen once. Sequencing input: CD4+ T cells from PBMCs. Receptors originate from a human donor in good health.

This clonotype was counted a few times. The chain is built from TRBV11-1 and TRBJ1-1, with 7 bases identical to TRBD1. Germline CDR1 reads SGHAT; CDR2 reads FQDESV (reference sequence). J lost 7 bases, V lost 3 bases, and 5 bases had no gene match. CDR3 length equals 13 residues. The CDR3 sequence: CASSLAGGGEAFF. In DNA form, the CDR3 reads TGTGCCAGCAGCTTGGCAGGGGGTGGTGAAGCTTTCTTT.

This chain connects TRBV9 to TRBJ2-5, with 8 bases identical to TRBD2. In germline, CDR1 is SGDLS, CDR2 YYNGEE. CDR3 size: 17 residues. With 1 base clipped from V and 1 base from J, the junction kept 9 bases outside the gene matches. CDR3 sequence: CASSVSGVAGLQETQYF. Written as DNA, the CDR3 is TGTGCCAGCAGCGTATCTGGGGTAGCGGGGCTCCAAGAGACCCAGTACTTC.

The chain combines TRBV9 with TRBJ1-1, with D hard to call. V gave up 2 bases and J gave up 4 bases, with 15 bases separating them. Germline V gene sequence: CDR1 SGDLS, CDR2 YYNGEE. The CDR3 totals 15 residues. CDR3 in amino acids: CASSVAPGRGTEAFF. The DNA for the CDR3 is TGTGCCAGCAGCGTCGCCCCCGGTCGTGGCACTGAAGCTTTCTTT.

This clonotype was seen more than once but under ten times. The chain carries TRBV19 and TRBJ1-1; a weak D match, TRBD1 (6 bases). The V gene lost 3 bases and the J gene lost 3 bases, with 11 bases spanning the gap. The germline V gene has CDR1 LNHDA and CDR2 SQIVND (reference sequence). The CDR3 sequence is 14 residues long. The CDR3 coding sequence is TGTGCCAGTAGTATGGACAGTATCTACACTGAAGCTTTCTTT. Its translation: CASSMDSIYTEAFF. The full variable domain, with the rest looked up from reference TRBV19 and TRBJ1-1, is DGGITQSPKYLFRKEGQNVTLSCEQNLNHDAMYWYRQDPGQGLRLIYYSQIVNDFQKGDIAEGYSVSREKKESFPLTVTSAQKNPTAFYLCASSMDSIYTEAFFGQGTRLTVV.

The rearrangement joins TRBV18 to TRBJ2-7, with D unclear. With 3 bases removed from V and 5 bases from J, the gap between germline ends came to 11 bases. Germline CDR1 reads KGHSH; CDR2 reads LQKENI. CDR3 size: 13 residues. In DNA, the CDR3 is TGTGCCAGCTCACCCGGAGAAGGAAACGAGCAGTACTTC. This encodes CASSPGEGNEQYF.

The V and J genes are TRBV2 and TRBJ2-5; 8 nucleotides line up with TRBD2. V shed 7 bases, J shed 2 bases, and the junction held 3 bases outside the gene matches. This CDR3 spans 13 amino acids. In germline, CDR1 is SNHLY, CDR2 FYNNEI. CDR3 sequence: CASKRGLQETQYF. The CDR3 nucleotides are TGTGCCAGCAAGCGGGGGTTACAAGAGACCCAGTACTTC.

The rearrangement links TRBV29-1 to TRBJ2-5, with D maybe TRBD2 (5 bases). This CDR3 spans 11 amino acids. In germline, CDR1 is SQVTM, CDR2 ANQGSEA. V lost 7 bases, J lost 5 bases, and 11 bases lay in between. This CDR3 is CSALPGETQYF. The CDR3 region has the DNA TGCAGCGCCCTCCCGGGGGAGACCCAGTACTTC.

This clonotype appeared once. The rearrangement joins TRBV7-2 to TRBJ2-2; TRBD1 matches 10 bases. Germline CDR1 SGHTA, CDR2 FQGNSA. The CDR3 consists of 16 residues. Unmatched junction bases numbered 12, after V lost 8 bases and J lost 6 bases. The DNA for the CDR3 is TGTGCCAGCTCATCGGGGACAGGGGTGTCTCCCGGGGAGCTGTTTTTT. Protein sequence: CASSSGTGVSPGELFF. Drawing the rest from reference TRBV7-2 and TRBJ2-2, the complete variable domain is GAGVSQSPSNKVTEKGKDVELRCDPISGHTALYWYRQSLGQGLEFLIYFQGNSAPDKSGLPSDRFSAERTGGSVSTLTIQRTQQEDSAVYLCASSSGTGVSPGELFFGEGSRLTVL.

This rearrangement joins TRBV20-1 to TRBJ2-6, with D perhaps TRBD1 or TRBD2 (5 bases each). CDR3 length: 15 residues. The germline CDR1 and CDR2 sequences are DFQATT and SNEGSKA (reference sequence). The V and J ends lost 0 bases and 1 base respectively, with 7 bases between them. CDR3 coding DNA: TGCAGTGCTAGAGATTGGGGGTCTGGGGCCAACGTCCTGACTTTC. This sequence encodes CSARDWGSGANVLTF.